One sample yielded the 27 T cell receptor beta chains listed below, sequenced in a study of cytomegalovirus exposure and HLA in healthy donors. Researchers ran the PCR with 60 Vbeta and 13 Jbeta primers. Assay used: immunoSEQ multiplex PCR; TCRdb lists only in-frame clones, some missing. The repertoire has more than 90,000 clones, around 85% of them found once; the top ten carry about 3.9%. The sequenced sample was PBMCs. The receptors come from a man younger than 45 in good health and CMV-seronegative.

J is TRBJ1-2 and V is TRBV5-5, with TRBD1 identical over 12 bases. The CDR3 covers 15 residues. J lost 7 bases, V lost 4 bases, and 8 bases had no gene match. CDR1 and CDR2 (germline): SGHKS, YYEKEE (reference sequence). CDR3: CASSLLGTGGSGYTF. The CDR3 DNA is TGTGCCAGCAGCCTCCTTGGGACAGGGGGCTCTGGCTACACCTTC. The full variable domain, with the rest looked up from reference TRBV5-5 and TRBJ1-2, is DAGVTQSPTHLIKTRGQQVTLRCSPISGHKSVSWYQQVLGQGPQFIFQYYEKEERGRGNFPDRFSARQFPNYSSELNVNALLLGDSALYLCASSLLGTGGSGYTFGSGTRLTVV.

The rearrangement joins TRBV5-1 to TRBJ2-7; 7 bases line up with TRBD1. Germline-derived CDR1 and CDR2 are SGHRS and YFSETQ. The ends lost 4 bases at V and 3 bases at J; junction bases unmatched: 7. CDR3 size: 14 residues. The CDR3 coding sequence is TGCGCCAGCAGCCCTGGACAGGAGATCTACGAGCAGTACTTC. Encoded protein: CASSPGQEIYEQYF. The full variable domain, with the rest looked up from reference TRBV5-1 and TRBJ2-7, is KAGVTQTPRYLIKTRGQQVTLSCSPISGHRSVSWYQQTPGQGLQFLFEYFSETQRNKGNFPGRFSGRQFSNSRSEMNVSTLELGDSALYLCASSPGQEIYEQYFGPGTRLTVT.

The gene calls are TRBV10-3 and TRBJ1-1, with D unresolved. CDR1 is ENHRY and CDR2 is SYGVKD in the germline V gene. The ends were cut back, 5 bases at V and 6 bases at J, with 10 bases in the middle. This CDR3 is 12 amino acids long. The CDR3 sequence: CAISPDGAEAFF. The CDR3, as DNA: TGTGCCATCAGTCCAGACGGAGCTGAAGCTTTCTTT.

The J gene is TRBJ2-1, the V gene TRBV27; 9 positions match TRBD2. Per germline, CDR1 MNHEY and CDR2 SMNVEV (reference sequence). The V segment lost 5 bases and the J segment 4 bases; nucleotides outside the gene matches: 9. CDR3 length equals 16 residues. The CDR3 is CASSPRSGGRYNEQFF. CDR3 bases: TGTGCCAGCAGTCCCCGGAGCGGGGGGAGGTACAATGAGCAGTTCTTC.

The chain employs TRBV6-1 and TRBJ1-1; no definite D call. Trimming removed 5 bases from V and 0 bases from J, with 7 bases in between. The germline CDR1 and CDR2 sequences are MNHNS and SASEGT. This CDR3 contains 13 residues. This CDR3 is CASSPGLNTEAFF. DNA for the CDR3: TGTGCCAGCAGTCCAGGCTTGAACACTGAAGCTTTCTTT.

The chain couples TRBV7-8 to TRBJ1-5, with a weak D call TRBD1 (6 bases). The germline V gene encodes CDR1 SGHVS and CDR2 FQNEAQ. V was trimmed by 1 base and J by 1 base, leaving 14 bases between them. CDR3 size: 17 residues. CDR3 sequence (DNA): TGTGCCAGCAGCTTAGATATGGGGGGGGCCAGCAATCAGCCCCAGCATTTT. It specifies CASSLDMGGASNQPQHF. Supplemented by reference TRBV7-8 and TRBJ1-5, the full variable domain reads GAGVSQSPRYKVAKRGQDVALRCDPISGHVSLFWYQQALGQGPEFLTYFQNEAQLDKSGLPSDRFFAERPEGSVSTLKIQRTQQEDSAVYLCASSLDMGGASNQPQHFGDGTRLSIL.

The chain recombines TRBV11-2 with TRBJ2-1; TRBD2 matches 9 bases. There are 18 residues in the CDR3. The V and J ends lost 2 bases and 6 bases, in that order; junction bases with no gene match: 14. Germline V gene data show CDR1 as SGHAT and CDR2 as FQNNGV. The CDR3 sequence is CASSLSHPKRLAVNEQFF. The CDR3 nucleotides are TGTGCCAGCAGCTTAAGTCACCCTAAACGACTAGCGGTCAATGAGCAGTTCTTC.

V is TRBV20-1 and J is TRBJ2-7; TRBD2 is a possible D gene (5 bases). V lost 5 bases and J 6 bases, leaving 11 bases between the germline ends. This CDR3 is built from 11 residues. Germline lookup yields CDR1 DFQATT and CDR2 SNEGSKA (reference sequence). CDR3 region: CSALSDPEQYF. The CDR3 DNA is TGCAGTGCTCTTAGCGACCCCGAGCAGTACTTC.

The chain joins TRBV6-6 to TRBJ1-5, with TRBD1 matching over 9 bases. The CDR3 contains 14 residues. Unmatched junction bases numbered 2, after V lost 6 bases and J lost 2 bases. Per germline, CDR1 MNHNY and CDR2 SVGAGI (reference sequence). CDR3 residues: CASRWTGGNQPQHF. The CDR3 DNA reads TGTGCCAGCAGGTGGACAGGGGGCAATCAGCCCCAGCATTTT.

The V call is TRBV10-1, the J call TRBJ1-6; 9 bases agree with TRBD1. The CDR3 totals 16 residues. Germline loops: CDR1 WNHNN, CDR2 SYGVQD (reference sequence). The J segment lost 8 bases and the V segment lost 6 bases, leaving 11 bases of the junction unmatched. Here the CDR3 reads CASSANGTGLHSPLHF. In nucleotides, the CDR3 is TGCGCCAGCAGCGCGAACGGGACAGGGTTGCATTCACCCCTCCACTTT.

This clone has a single count. The V gene is TRBV5-1, the J gene TRBJ2-7; 8 positions agree with TRBD2. Germline assignment: CDR1 SGHRS and CDR2 YFSETQ. J gave up 0 bases and V 0 bases, and 5 bases lay outside the gene matches. The CDR3 runs 16 residues. The CDR3 sequence: CASSLVGGRSSYEQYF. DNA for the CDR3: TGCGCCAGCAGCTTGGTAGGCGGGAGGAGCTCCTACGAGCAGTACTTC.

The genes are TRBV28 and TRBJ2-7; 9 bases match TRBD1. V was pared by 5 bases and J by 3 bases, with 11 bases of the junction left unmatched. There are 16 residues in the CDR3. In germline, CDR1 is MDHEN, CDR2 SYDVKM. CDR3 in amino acids: CASSLGQGLGIYEQYF. As DNA, the CDR3 is TGTGCCAGCAGTCTGGGACAGGGTTTGGGAATCTACGAGCAGTACTTC.

This clone showed up just once. V usage is TRBV7-8 and J usage is TRBJ2-1, with 8 bases fitting TRBD2. Trimming cost V 4 bases and J 4 bases; bases outside gene matches: 9. Per the germline V gene, CDR1 is SGHVS and CDR2 is FQNEAQ. CDR3 length equals 16 residues. CDR3 in DNA: TGTGCCAGCAGCTCGAGTAGCGGGATCGTATACAATGAGCAGTTCTTC. Translation: CASSSSSGIVYNEQFF.

This clone was observed a single time. In DNA, the CDR3 is TGTGCCAGCAGCCCCTGGAGAGCCTCTAACGAGCAGTACTTC. Protein: CASSPWRASNEQYF. V is TRBV9 and J is TRBJ2-7; D call uncertain. V lost 4 bases, J lost 5 bases, and 16 bases lay in between. The V gene's germline CDR1 is SGDLS and CDR2 YYNGEE. The CDR3 extends over 14 amino acids.

The CDR3 sequence: CASSLSAARGAFF. The DNA of the CDR3 is TGTGCCAGCAGCTTGTCAGCAGCACGCGGGGCTTTCTTT. This chain connects TRBV5-8 to TRBJ1-1; D is unresolved. V lost 1 base to trimming and J lost 11 bases, with 15 bases between them. This CDR3 is 13 amino acids long. Germline V lookup: CDR1 SGHTS, CDR2 YDEGEE. Based on the CDR3 plus reference TRBV5-8 and TRBJ1-1, the full variable domain is EAGVTQSPTHLIKTRGQQATLRCSPISGHTSVYWYQQALGLGLQFLLWYDEGEERNRGNFPPRFSGRQFPNYSSELNVNALELEDSALYLCASSLSAARGAFFGQGTRLTVV.

This clone was counted a single time. The V gene is TRBV5-1, the J gene TRBJ1-2; D remains unclear. Deletions cut 2 bases from V and 0 bases from J, with 11 bases between. Germline CDR1 reads SGHRS; CDR2 reads YFSETQ. This CDR3 region has 15 residues. CDR3 residues: CASSLRVEANYGYTF. The CDR3 nucleotides read TGCGCCAGCAGCTTACGAGTAGAAGCTAACTATGGCTACACCTTC.

This rearrangement joins TRBV7-6 to TRBJ2-1; the D gene is possibly TRBD1 (5 bases). Germline CDR1 SGHVS, CDR2 FNYEAQ. The CDR3 sequence is 14 residues long. Trimming cost V 5 bases and J 5 bases, with 13 bases left between them. The CDR3 DNA is TGTGCCAGCAGCCCCCCAAGGGGCCACAATGAGCAGTTCTTC. Protein sequence: CASSPPRGHNEQFF. The full variable domain, in which reference TRBV7-6 and TRBJ2-1 provide the parts outside the CDR3, is GAGVSQSPRYKVTKRGQDVALRCDPISGHVSLYWYRQALGQGPEFLTYFNYEAQQDKSGLPNDRFSAERPEGSISTLTIQRTEQRDSAMYRCASSPPRGHNEQFFGPGTRLTVL.

The chain has TRBV9 and TRBJ1-1; D might be TRBD1 (5 bases). Germline CDR1 is SGDLS and CDR2 is YYNGEE. This CDR3 region has 12 residues. V lost 3 bases and J 8 bases, leaving 11 bases between the germline ends. The CDR3 is CASSAAQGEAFF. The CDR3 DNA sequence: TGTGCCAGCAGCGCGGCTCAGGGCGAAGCTTTCTTT.

CDR3 DNA sequence: TGCAGCGTCGGACAGGGAGTTTACGAGCAGTACTTC. Translation gives CSVGQGVYEQYF. The chain joins TRBV29-1 to TRBJ2-7; 8 bases map to TRBD1. J was trimmed by 4 bases and V by 6 bases; bases with no gene match: 5. The length of the CDR3 is 12 residues. The germline CDR1 and CDR2 sequences are SQVTM and ANQGSEA.

The chain employs TRBV5-8 and TRBJ1-4, with TRBD1 matching 7 bases. The CDR3 is 15 residues long. With V trimmed by 4 bases and J by 0 bases, 3 bases remained unmatched. Germline V gene lookup returns CDR1 SGHTS and CDR2 YDEGEE. Here the CDR3 reads CASSVGTATNEKLFF. The DNA for the CDR3 is TGTGCCAGCAGCGTAGGGACAGCAACTAATGAAAAACTGTTTTTT.

This sequence joins TRBV28 and TRBJ2-6; unclear D gene. Germline CDR1 and CDR2: MDHEN and SYDVKM. Between the trimmed V and J ends, which lost 2 bases and 4 bases, there was a span of 12 bases. The CDR3 has 16 amino acids. The CDR3 sequence is CASSLTGFSGANVLTF. The DNA for the CDR3 is TGTGCCAGCAGTTTAACCGGGTTCTCCGGGGCCAACGTCCTGACTTTC.

This chain connects TRBV28 to TRBJ2-7; TRBD2 matches 7 bases. V was pared by 5 bases and J by 0 bases, with 7 bases of the junction left unmatched. This CDR3 has 15 residues. CDR1 and CDR2 (germline): MDHEN, SYDVKM. The CDR3 nucleotides are TGTGCCAGCAGTCTCCTAGGGGAGGGCTCCTACGAGCAGTACTTC. This codes for CASSLLGEGSYEQYF. The variable domain in full, completed from reference TRBV28 and TRBJ2-7, reads DVKVTQSSRYLVKRTGEKVFLECVQDMDHENMFWYRQDPGLGLRLIYFSYDVKMKEKGDIPEGYSVSREKKERFSLILESASTNQTSMYLCASSLLGEGSYEQYFGPGTRLTVT.

This clone was observed a single time. V gene TRBV25-1 combines with J gene TRBJ2-3; 9 nucleotides agree with TRBD2. The ends lost 2 bases at V and 4 bases at J; junction bases unmatched: 13. The CDR3 is 18 amino acids. Germline CDR1 MGHDK, CDR2 SYGVNS. CDR3: CASSEGGGIAGVSDTQYF. CDR3 nucleotide sequence: TGTGCCAGCAGTGAAGGGGGGGGGATAGCGGGGGTTTCAGATACGCAGTATTTT.

V and J are TRBV6-5 and TRBJ1-1; D is possibly TRBD1 (5 bases). V was shortened by 2 bases and J by 3 bases, with 13 bases between the two germline ends. Germline V gene lookup returns CDR1 MNHEY and CDR2 SVGAGI. CDR3 length equals 15 residues. CDR3 DNA: TGTGCCAGCAGTTACCAATTTAAGGGGCACACTGAAGCTTTCTTT. Amino acids: CASSYQFKGHTEAFF.

J is TRBJ2-3 and V is TRBV9, with a tentative D call TRBD2 (6 bases). The CDR3 is 16 residues long. Deletions cut 0 bases from V and 3 bases from J, with 14 bases between. CDR1 is SGDLS, CDR2 YYNGEE, per germline. The CDR3 sequence is CASSVDLARGTDTQYF. DNA of the CDR3: TGTGCCAGCAGCGTAGACCTTGCCCGGGGGACAGATACGCAGTATTTT.

This clone came up once. The V gene is TRBV18, the J gene TRBJ1-2; 8 bases agree with TRBD1. The CDR3 extends over 15 amino acids. V lost 3 bases, J lost 4 bases, and 7 bases stayed unmatched. CDR1 KGHSH and CDR2 LQKENI come from the germline V gene. The CDR3 spells CASSPQGARVYGYTF. The CDR3 nucleotides are TGTGCCAGCTCACCCCAGGGGGCGCGGGTCTATGGCTACACCTTC. The variable domain in full, with the rest retrieved from reference TRBV18 and TRBJ1-2, is NAGVMQNPRHLVRRRGQEARLRCSPMKGHSHVYWYRQLPEEGLKFMVYLQKENIIDESGMPKERFSAEFPKEGPSILRIQQVVRGDSAAYFCASSPQGARVYGYTFGSGTRLTVV.

This chain joins TRBV28 and TRBJ2-3, with 11 bases matching TRBD2. The V segment lost 4 bases and the J segment 5 bases; nucleotides outside the gene matches: 5. Germline V gives CDR1 MDHEN, CDR2 SYDVKM. This CDR3 spans 15 amino acids. The CDR3 nucleotides are TGTGCCAGCAGTTCACTAGCGGGAGCCGGAGATACGCAGTATTTT. Protein product: CASSSLAGAGDTQYF.